These 6 T cell receptor beta chains came from one sample sequenced in a study of cytomegalovirus exposure and HLA in healthy donors. The PCR used 60 Vbeta and 13 Jbeta primers. The data were produced by immunoSEQ multiplex PCR, yet TCRdb's version contains in-frame clones alone and is incomplete. The sample holds roughly 200,000 clones, about 80% seen once. Source material: PBMCs. The receptors here all came from a woman aged 60 to 75 in good health and CMV-seropositive.

The chain is built from TRBV5-4 and TRBJ2-3; maybe TRBD1 (6 bases). In germline, CDR1 is SGHNT, CDR2 YYREEE (reference sequence). The CDR3 has 13 amino acids. The germline V and J ends were trimmed by 2 bases and 4 bases, with 8 bases remaining between them. The CDR3 protein is CASSFTGSDTQYF. CDR3 DNA sequence: TGTGCCAGCAGCTTCACAGGGTCAGATACGCAGTATTTT.

Remarks on this clone: One end of the junction does not line up with germline, which may come from a read error. The V and J genes are TRBV7-2 and TRBJ1-5; D ambiguous. Germline V gives CDR1 SGHTA, CDR2 FQGNSA. CDR3 size: 12 residues. CDR3 bases: TGTGCCAGCGGCTTGTTAAATCAGCCCCAGCATTTT. Amino acid sequence: CASGLLNQPQHF.

The rearrangement links TRBV10-2 to TRBJ1-1; TRBD1 is a possible D gene (5 bases). Germline lookup yields CDR1 WSHSY and CDR2 SAAADI. The length of the CDR3 is 14 residues. V gave up 8 bases and J gave up 1 base, with 14 bases separating them. The CDR3 coding sequence is TGCGCCAGCCTACGACAGATTACGAACACTGAAGCTTTCTTT. Its protein product is CASLRQITNTEAFF.

J is TRBJ1-2 and V is TRBV7-2; D not resolved. Per germline, CDR1 SGHTA and CDR2 FQGNSA. This CDR3 comprises 13 residues. The V end was cut by 4 bases, the J end by 3 bases, with 9 bases between. This chain's CDR3 is CASSSGSYYGYTF. In DNA, the CDR3 is TGTGCCAGCAGCTCCGGGTCATACTATGGCTACACCTTC. The full variable domain, in which reference TRBV7-2 and TRBJ1-2 provide the parts outside the CDR3, is GAGVSQSPSNKVTEKGKDVELRCDPISGHTALYWYRQSLGQGLEFLIYFQGNSAPDKSGLPSDRFSAERTGGSVSTLTIQRTQQEDSAVYLCASSSGSYYGYTFGSGTRLTVV.

The rearrangement links TRBV18 to TRBJ2-5; D may be TRBD2 (6 bases). Trimming left V 6 bases short and J 0 bases short, with 8 bases between. Germline V gives CDR1 KGHSH, CDR2 LQKENI. This CDR3 spans 13 amino acids. The CDR3 sequence is CASSGGNQETQYF. The CDR3 DNA is TGTGCCAGCTCGGGAGGTAACCAAGAGACCCAGTACTTC. Combining the CDR3 with reference TRBV18 and TRBJ2-5 gives the whole variable domain NAGVMQNPRHLVRRRGQEARLRCSPMKGHSHVYWYRQLPEEGLKFMVYLQKENIIDESGMPKERFSAEFPKEGPSILRIQQVVRGDSAAYFCASSGGNQETQYFGPGTRLLVL.

The chain has TRBV19 and TRBJ2-7, with 9 positions matching TRBD1. The germline V gene has CDR1 LNHDA and CDR2 SQIVND (reference sequence). The junction had 2 bases not matched to a gene; V was cut back by 5 bases and J by 0 bases. The CDR3 covers 14 residues. CDR3 in amino acids: CASSGDRDSYEQYF. The DNA for the CDR3 is TGTGCCAGTAGTGGGGACAGGGACTCCTACGAGCAGTACTTC.